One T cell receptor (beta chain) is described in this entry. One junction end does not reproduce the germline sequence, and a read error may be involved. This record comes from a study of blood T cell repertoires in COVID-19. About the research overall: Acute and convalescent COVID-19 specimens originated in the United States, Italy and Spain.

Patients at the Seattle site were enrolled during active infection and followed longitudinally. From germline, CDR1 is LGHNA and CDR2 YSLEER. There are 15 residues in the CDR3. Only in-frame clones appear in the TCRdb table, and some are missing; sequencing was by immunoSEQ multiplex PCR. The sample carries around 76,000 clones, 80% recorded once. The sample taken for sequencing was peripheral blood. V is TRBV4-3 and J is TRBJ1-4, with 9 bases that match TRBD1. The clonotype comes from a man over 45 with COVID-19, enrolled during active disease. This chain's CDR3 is CASSQDLQGATQIVF. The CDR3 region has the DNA TGCGCCAGCAGCCAAGATCTACAGGGGGCTACCCAGATCGTTTTT.